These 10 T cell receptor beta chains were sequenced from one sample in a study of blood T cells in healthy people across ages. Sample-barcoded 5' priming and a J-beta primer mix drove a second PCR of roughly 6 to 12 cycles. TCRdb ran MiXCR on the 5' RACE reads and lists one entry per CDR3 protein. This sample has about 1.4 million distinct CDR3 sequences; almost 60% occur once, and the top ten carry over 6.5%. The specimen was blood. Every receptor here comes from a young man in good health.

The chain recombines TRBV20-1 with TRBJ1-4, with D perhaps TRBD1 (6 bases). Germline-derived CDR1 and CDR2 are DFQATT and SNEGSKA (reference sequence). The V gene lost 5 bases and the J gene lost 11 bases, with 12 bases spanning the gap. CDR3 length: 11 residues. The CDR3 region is CSAHSGAKLFF. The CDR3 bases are TGCAGTGCTCACTCGGGGGCCAAACTGTTTTTT.

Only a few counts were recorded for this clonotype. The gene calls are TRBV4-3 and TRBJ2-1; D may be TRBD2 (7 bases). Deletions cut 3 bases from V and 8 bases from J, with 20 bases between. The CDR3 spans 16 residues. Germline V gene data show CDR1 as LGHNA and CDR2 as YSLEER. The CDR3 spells CASSHSLARGGDEQFF. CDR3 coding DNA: TGCGCCAGCAGCCATTCACTAGCTAGGGGGGGCGATGAGCAGTTCTTC.

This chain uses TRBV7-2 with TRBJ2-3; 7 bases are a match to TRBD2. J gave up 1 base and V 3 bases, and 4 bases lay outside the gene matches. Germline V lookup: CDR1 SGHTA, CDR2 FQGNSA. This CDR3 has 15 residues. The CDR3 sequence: CASSLVRGGTDTQYF. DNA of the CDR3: TGTGCCAGCAGCTTGGTACGGGGGGGCACAGATACGCAGTATTTT.

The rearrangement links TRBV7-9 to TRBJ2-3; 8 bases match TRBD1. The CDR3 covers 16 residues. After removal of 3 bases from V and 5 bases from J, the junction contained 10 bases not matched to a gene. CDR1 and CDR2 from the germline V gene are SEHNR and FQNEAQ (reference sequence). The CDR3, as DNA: TGTGCCAGCAGCTTCGCCAGGGGGCATGAGGGAGATACGCAGTATTTT. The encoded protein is CASSFARGHEGDTQYF.

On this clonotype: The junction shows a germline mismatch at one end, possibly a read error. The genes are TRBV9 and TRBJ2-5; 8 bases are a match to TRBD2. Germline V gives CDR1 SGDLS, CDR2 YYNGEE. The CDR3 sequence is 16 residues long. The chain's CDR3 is CASSVGRGGHLETRYF. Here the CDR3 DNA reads TGTGCCAGCAGCGTAGGACGGGGGGGTCATTTGGAGACCCGGTACTTC.

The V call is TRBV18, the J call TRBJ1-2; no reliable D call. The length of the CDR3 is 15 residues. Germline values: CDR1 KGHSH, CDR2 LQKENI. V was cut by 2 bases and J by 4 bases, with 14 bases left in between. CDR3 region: CASSPSGIQGYGYTF. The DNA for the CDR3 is TGTGCCAGCTCACCATCTGGAATCCAAGGCTATGGCTACACCTTC.

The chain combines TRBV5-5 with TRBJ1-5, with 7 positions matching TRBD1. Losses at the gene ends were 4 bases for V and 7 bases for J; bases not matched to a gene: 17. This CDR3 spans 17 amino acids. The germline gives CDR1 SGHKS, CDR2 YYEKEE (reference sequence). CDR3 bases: TGTGCCAGCAGCCGAAAAATCATAACAGGGGCTCTCCAGCCCCAGCATTTT. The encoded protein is CASSRKIITGALQPQHF.

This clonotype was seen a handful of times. The CDR3 is CSSRLWGPHNEQFF. CDR3 DNA sequence: TGCAGCTCCCGGCTCTGGGGGCCCCACAATGAGCAGTTCTTC. This chain connects TRBV29-1 to TRBJ2-1; possible D gene TRBD1, 6 bases. V shed 8 bases and J shed 5 bases, with 19 bases lying between them. Germline V gene data show CDR1 as SQVTM and CDR2 as ANQGSEA. The CDR3 has 14 residues.

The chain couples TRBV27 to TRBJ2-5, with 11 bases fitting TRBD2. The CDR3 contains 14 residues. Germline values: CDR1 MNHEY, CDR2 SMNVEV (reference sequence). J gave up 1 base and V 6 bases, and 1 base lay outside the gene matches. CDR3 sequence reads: CASRLAGVQETQYF. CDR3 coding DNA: TGTGCCAGCAGACTAGCGGGGGTCCAAGAGACCCAGTACTTC.

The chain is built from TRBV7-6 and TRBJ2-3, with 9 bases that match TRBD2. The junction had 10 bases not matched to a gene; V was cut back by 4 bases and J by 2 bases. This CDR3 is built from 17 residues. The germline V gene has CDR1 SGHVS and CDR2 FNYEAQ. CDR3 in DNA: TGTGCCAGCAGCTCTACAATGCGGGGGGGAGTCACAGATACGCAGTATTTT. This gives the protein CASSSTMRGGVTDTQYF.